A single sample gave rise to the 29 T cell receptor beta chains below, sequenced in a study of blood T cell repertoires in COVID-19. The repertoire was sequenced with immunoSEQ multiplex PCR; TCRdb's copy has only in-frame clones and lacks some. Here the sample spans around 440,000 clones, roughly 88% being singletons. The specimen sequenced was peripheral blood. The receptors originated from a woman in her forties or fifties with COVID-19, enrolled during active disease.

Regarding this clone: Other DNA sequences in the same sample also yield this CDR3. The chain links TRBV9 to TRBJ1-1, with TRBD1 as a possible D gene (5 bases). CDR1 and CDR2 from the germline V gene are SGDLS and YYNGEE. CDR3 length: 15 amino acids. V shed 4 bases and J shed 1 base, with 14 bases lying between them. In DNA, the CDR3 is TGTGCCAGCAGCCCCCGGAGGGGCGGGAACACTGAAGCTTTCTTT. It is translated as CASSPRRGGNTEAFF.

The V and J genes are TRBV5-8 and TRBJ1-1; a weak D match, TRBD1 (5 bases). The CDR3 totals 13 residues. Germline V gene data show CDR1 as SGHTS and CDR2 as YDEGEE. Trimming removed 3 bases from V and 1 base from J, with 7 bases in between. CDR3 in amino acids: CASSWGRNTEAFF. As DNA, the CDR3 is TGTGCCAGCAGCTGGGGCAGGAACACTGAAGCTTTCTTT.

The chain has TRBV12-5 and TRBJ2-7; 11 nucleotides match TRBD2. The germline V gene has CDR1 LGHNT and CDR2 FRNRAP. CDR3 length: 15 amino acids. V was pared by 5 bases and J by 3 bases, with 6 bases of the junction left unmatched. The CDR3 DNA sequence: TGTGCTAGTGGTCACAGACTAGCGGGGAACTACGAGCAGTACTTC. Encoded protein: CASGHRLAGNYEQYF.

This chain connects TRBV5-6 to TRBJ1-2; D not certain. Trimming took off 0 bases at V and 0 bases at J, with 6 bases between the two ends. Germline V lookup: CDR1 SGHDT, CDR2 YYEEEE. The CDR3 covers 14 residues. This CDR3 is CASSLEVANYGYTF. In DNA, the CDR3 is TGTGCCAGCAGCTTGGAAGTAGCTAACTATGGCTACACCTTC.

The sample holds one count of this clone. The V gene is TRBV2, the J gene TRBJ2-3; D might be TRBD1 (6 bases). Germline CDR1 reads SNHLY; CDR2 reads FYNNEI. CDR3 length equals 14 residues. V shed 7 bases and J shed 5 bases, with 16 bases lying between them. The CDR3 reads CASKGPPTGDTQYF. CDR3 nucleotides: TGTGCCAGCAAAGGTCCTCCGACAGGAGATACGCAGTATTTT.

This rearrangement joins TRBV12-3 or TRBV12-4 to TRBJ2-7; tentative D call: TRBD1 (6 bases). There are 13 residues in the CDR3. V lost 5 bases and J 3 bases, leaving 11 bases between the germline ends. CDR3 coding DNA: TGTGCCAGCAGTGCCGACAGGAGCTACGAGCAGTACTTC. Translated: CASSADRSYEQYF.

This chain connects TRBV13 to TRBJ2-1; 13 bases fit TRBD2. The CDR3 has 15 residues. V lost 3 bases, J lost 7 bases, and 3 bases stayed unmatched. The germline gives CDR1 PRHDT, CDR2 FYEKMQ (reference sequence). This chain's CDR3 is CASSLGLAGKNEQFF. The DNA for the CDR3 is TGTGCCAGCAGCTTGGGACTAGCGGGAAAAAATGAGCAGTTCTTC.

This chain connects TRBV5-1 to TRBJ2-5; perhaps TRBD2 as D (6 bases). V lost 4 bases, J lost 2 bases, and 15 bases lay in between. CDR3 length equals 15 residues. CDR1 and CDR2 from the germline V gene are SGHRS and YFSETQ. This chain's CDR3 is CASSRIKGGQETQYF. The CDR3 DNA sequence: TGCGCCAGCAGCCGTATAAAAGGAGGGCAAGAGACCCAGTACTTC. The whole variable domain, filled in from reference TRBV5-1 and TRBJ2-5, reads KAGVTQTPRYLIKTRGQQVTLSCSPISGHRSVSWYQQTPGQGLQFLFEYFSETQRNKGNFPGRFSGRQFSNSRSEMNVSTLELGDSALYLCASSRIKGGQETQYFGPGTRLLVL.

The V gene is TRBV5-1, the J gene TRBJ1-2; D possibly corresponds to TRBD1 (6 bases). The V end was cut by 2 bases, the J end by 6 bases, with 14 bases between. Looked up from germline, CDR1 is SGHRS and CDR2 is YFSETQ. The CDR3 runs 14 residues. The CDR3 protein is CASSLGGEPDGYTF. The CDR3 nucleotides read TGCGCCAGCAGCTTAGGGGGAGAGCCCGATGGCTACACCTTC.

V gene TRBV5-8 combines with J gene TRBJ1-2; 8 bases are shared with TRBD1. CDR3 length equals 14 residues. V dropped 4 bases and J dropped 2; count of bases not matched to a gene: 4. Per germline, CDR1 SGHTS and CDR2 YDEGEE. The CDR3 nucleotides are TGTGCCAGCAGCCCAAGGACAGGGAACTATGGCTACACCTTC. This encodes CASSPRTGNYGYTF.

V and J are TRBV29-1 and TRBJ1-4; maybe TRBD1 (5 bases). The V gene's germline CDR1 is SQVTM and CDR2 ANQGSEA. Trimming removed 0 bases at V and 2 bases at J, with 7 bases between. This CDR3 is 14 amino acids long. CDR3 DNA sequence: TGCAGCGTTGAAGATCGGGGGACTAATGAAAAACTGTTTTTT. It codes for CSVEDRGTNEKLFF.

The rearrangement links TRBV27 to TRBJ2-1; D is perhaps TRBD1 (5 bases). In germline, CDR1 is MNHEY, CDR2 SMNVEV (reference sequence). The CDR3 contains 16 residues. Trimming pared 2 bases from V and 0 bases from J, leaving 11 bases between. CDR3 sequence reads: CASSLDSPSSYNEQFF. DNA of the CDR3: TGTGCCAGCAGTTTAGACAGCCCAAGCTCCTACAATGAGCAGTTCTTC.

This chain connects TRBV11-2 to TRBJ1-3; D unclear. This CDR3 is built from 14 residues. Trimming took off 5 bases at V and 3 bases at J, with 11 bases between the two ends. Germline-derived CDR1 and CDR2 are SGHAT and FQNNGV. The CDR3 DNA sequence: TGTGCCAGCAGCCTTCAGCGTCGTGGAAACACCATATATTTT. Amino acid sequence: CASSLQRRGNTIYF.

This chain connects TRBV19 to TRBJ1-3, with no clear D. CDR3 length: 14 amino acids. V lost 3 bases, J lost 2 bases, and 8 bases lay in between. CDR1 and CDR2 (germline): LNHDA, SQIVND (reference sequence). The CDR3 loop reads CASSIAETGNTIYF. The DNA for the CDR3 is TGTGCCAGTAGTATCGCAGAAACTGGAAACACCATATATTTT.

This clone was detected a few times. The identical CDR3 is also encoded by other nucleotide sequences in the sample. DNA of the CDR3: TGTGCCACCAGTGATCCAGGGGATACGCAGTATTTT. Protein sequence: CATSDPGDTQYF. This rearrangement joins TRBV24-1 to TRBJ2-3, with a tentative D call TRBD1 (5 bases). Germline CDR1 KGHDR, CDR2 SFDVKD. The ends were cut back, 3 bases at V and 6 bases at J, with 6 bases in the middle. CDR3 size: 12 residues.

V is TRBV14 and J is TRBJ1-4; no clear D gene. Germline lookup yields CDR1 SGHDN and CDR2 FVKESK. Trimming stripped 3 bases from V and 8 bases from J, with 19 bases between. The CDR3 runs 16 residues. DNA of the CDR3: TGTGCCAGCAGCCAGATCACCGGACTCGGGGTGGAAAAACTGTTTTTT. This translates into CASSQITGLGVEKLFF.

The CDR3 protein is CASSEPGQPGETQYF. CDR3 DNA: TGTGCCAGCAGTGAACCCGGACAGCCGGGGGAGACCCAGTACTTC. This chain joins TRBV6-1 and TRBJ2-5; possible D gene TRBD1, 6 bases. This CDR3 is 15 amino acids long. Germline V gene sequence: CDR1 MNHNS, CDR2 SASEGT. V lost 2 bases, J lost 5 bases, and 15 bases lay in between.

The gene calls are TRBV11-2 and TRBJ2-5, with a weak D call TRBD2 (5 bases). Trimming removed 7 bases at V and 7 bases at J, with 13 bases between. Germline loops: CDR1 SGHAT, CDR2 FQNNGV. This CDR3 has 12 residues. CDR3 nucleotides: TGTGCCAGCACCGGGGAGTTTGGGACCCAGTACTTC. Its translation: CASTGEFGTQYF.

The chain recombines TRBV5-1 with TRBJ2-7; TRBD1 matches at 10 bases. Germline lookup yields CDR1 SGHRS and CDR2 YFSETQ. V was clipped by 2 bases and J by 5 bases; unmatched bases: 7. The CDR3 is 15 amino acids. The CDR3 nucleotides read TGCGCCAGCAGCTTCCCGGGACAGGGGACGAACGAGCAGTACTTC. Translating it yields CASSFPGQGTNEQYF.

The chain employs TRBV6-6 and TRBJ2-1; 12 bases agree with TRBD2. Per the germline V gene, CDR1 is MNHNY and CDR2 is SVGAGI (reference sequence). V shed 4 bases and J 4 bases; nucleotides not matched to a gene: 5. The CDR3 consists of 16 residues. CDR3 region: CASSSQGLAGYNEQFF. DNA of the CDR3: TGTGCCAGCAGTTCACAAGGACTAGCGGGGTACAATGAGCAGTTCTTC.

The chain recombines TRBV11-2 with TRBJ1-4; 10 bases are shared with TRBD1. V was pared by 4 bases and J by 8 bases, with 10 bases of the junction left unmatched. Germline CDR1 is SGHAT and CDR2 is FQNNGV. There are 16 residues in the CDR3. DNA for the CDR3: TGTGCCAGCAGCTCTCACCCGGGACAGGGGTGGGAAAAACTGTTTTTT. Its protein product is CASSSHPGQGWEKLFF.

Only one count was recorded for this clone. The chain recombines TRBV30 with TRBJ1-2, with TRBD1 identical over 7 bases. The germline CDR1 and CDR2 sequences are GTSNPN and SVGIG (reference sequence). The CDR3 is made up of 13 amino acids. V shed 2 bases, J shed 5 bases, and the junction held 5 bases outside the gene matches. CDR3 sequence (DNA): TGTGCCTGGAGTCCATTGACAGGGTATGGCTACACCTTC. Protein sequence: CAWSPLTGYGYTF.

This clone was seen once. V is TRBV3-1 (or the pseudogene TRBV3-2) and J is TRBJ2-3, with D maybe TRBD2 (6 bases). V was shortened by 5 bases and J by 4 bases, with 16 bases between the two germline ends. Germline V gene data show CDR1 as LGHDT and CDR2 as YNNKEL (reference sequence). The CDR3 spans 15 residues. The CDR3: CASSVRGNTPDTQYF. For the CDR3, the DNA is TGTGCCAGCAGCGTCCGGGGGAACACCCCAGATACGCAGTATTTT.

This sequence joins TRBV27 and TRBJ2-5; 7 bases are a match to TRBD1. V shed 5 bases, J shed 2 bases, and the junction held 5 bases outside the gene matches. The CDR3 is 14 residues long. From germline, CDR1 is MNHEY and CDR2 SMNVEV (reference sequence). CDR3 nucleotides: TGTGCCAGCAGTATTTGGGGACAGCAAGAGACCCAGTACTTC. Translation: CASSIWGQQETQYF.

This chain links TRBV4-1 with TRBJ2-7; possibly TRBD2 for D (7 bases). Germline lookup yields CDR1 MGHRA and CDR2 YSYEKL. CDR3 size: 15 residues. V was shortened by 5 bases and J by 2 bases, with 16 bases between the two germline ends. The CDR3 DNA reads as TGCGCCAGCAGCAGTACCCGGGGGGCTGCCTACGAGCAGTACTTC. Protein product: CASSSTRGAAYEQYF.

The rearrangement uses TRBV12-5 and TRBJ1-3; D is unclear. The CDR3 extends over 14 amino acids. Germline loops: CDR1 LGHNT, CDR2 FRNRAP. Trimming cost V 2 bases and J 0 bases, with 5 bases left between them. CDR3 amino acids: CASGLTLSGNTIYF. CDR3 bases: TGTGCTAGTGGTTTGACTCTCTCTGGAAACACCATATATTTT.

This chain links TRBV3-1 (or the pseudogene TRBV3-2) with TRBJ1-1; D not resolved. CDR1 and CDR2 from the germline V gene are LGHDT and YNNKEL (reference sequence). The CDR3 is 15 amino acids. Trimming took off 0 bases at V and 4 bases at J, with 12 bases between the two ends. CDR3 amino acids: CASSQDLGLGTEAFF. For the CDR3, the DNA is TGTGCCAGCAGCCAAGATCTTGGACTGGGCACTGAAGCTTTCTTT.

The gene calls are TRBV11-3 and TRBJ2-5, with 7 bases matching TRBD1. With V trimmed by 5 bases and J by 3 bases, 9 bases remained unmatched. The CDR3 is 15 residues long. The germline V gene has CDR1 SGHNT and CDR2 YENEEA. CDR3 nucleotide sequence: TGTGCCAGCAGCCCCGGGACAGCCCGTGAAGAGACCCAGTACTTC. Translating it yields CASSPGTAREETQYF.

The genes are TRBV14 and TRBJ2-1, with D possibly being TRBD1 (6 bases). The CDR3 loop spans 12 amino acids. Per the germline V gene, CDR1 is SGHDN and CDR2 is FVKESK. The ends were cut back, 6 bases at V and 8 bases at J, with 11 bases in the middle. In nucleotides, the CDR3 is TGTGCCAGCAGTGTAGGGGGTGATGAGCAGTTCTTC. Translation: CASSVGGDEQFF.